The T cell receptor (beta chain) described here comes from a study of shared clonotypes between healthy human individuals. Only in-frame clones appear in the TCRdb table, and some are missing; sequencing was by immunoSEQ multiplex PCR. Of 150,000 to 200,000 clones in the sample, 85% to 95% were seen once. In the case of this clone: As yet, its antigen is unknown.

Study-level points and caveats: Sorted-subset samples were not fully sequenced, rarefaction indicated.

The sequence was obtained from a woman younger than 45 in good health. Sequencing input: naive CD4+ T cells sorted from blood. The subset here: CD45RA+ positively selected.

The CDR3 is CAIRAHPDSYEQYF. The DNA for the CDR3 is TGTGCCATCCGGGCGCACCCAGATAGCTACGAGCAGTACTTC. The chain has TRBV10-3 and TRBJ2-5, with D unresolved. The J call may be incorrect, as the DNA end agrees better with TRBJ2-7. Germline V gene data show CDR1 as ENHRY and CDR2 as SYGVKD. The length of the CDR3 is 14 residues.